These 2 T cell receptor beta chains originate from one sample sequenced in a study of T cell repertoires in cytomegalovirus infection. Each CDR3 protein gets one entry after TCRdb re-called the reads with MiXCR. The sample contains about 130,000 distinct CDR3 sequences, approximately 9.2% of which appear only once. The sequenced sample was PBMCs. The receptors stem from a human donor in good health (CMV status not recorded). Some clones in this sample may be carry-over from other donors' samples.

This clonotype was observed at least ten times. The chain employs TRBV7-2 and TRBJ1-5; TRBD1 matches at 7 bases. In germline, CDR1 is SGHTA, CDR2 FQGNSA. The CDR3 contains 15 residues. Losses at the gene ends were 1 base for V and 4 bases for J; bases not matched to a gene: 4. In DNA, the CDR3 is TGTGCCAGCAGCTTAGGGACAGGTGGGAATCAGCCCCAGCATTTT. Residues: CASSLGTGGNQPQHF. Variable domain in full (rest from reference TRBV7-2 and TRBJ1-5): GAGVSQSPSNKVTEKGKDVELRCDPISGHTALYWYRQSLGQGLEFLIYFQGNSAPDKSGLPSDRFSAERTGGSVSTLTIQRTQQEDSAVYLCASSLGTGGNQPQHFGDGTRLSIL.

This clonotype was detected ten times or more. The chain has TRBV12-3 or TRBV12-4 and TRBJ1-6; no firm D call. The CDR3 runs 12 residues. V was shortened by 5 bases and J by 15 bases, with 14 bases between the two germline ends. The CDR3 is CASSPLGNHLHF. CDR3 nucleotides: TGTGCCAGCAGTCCACTGGGGAACCACCTCCACTTT.